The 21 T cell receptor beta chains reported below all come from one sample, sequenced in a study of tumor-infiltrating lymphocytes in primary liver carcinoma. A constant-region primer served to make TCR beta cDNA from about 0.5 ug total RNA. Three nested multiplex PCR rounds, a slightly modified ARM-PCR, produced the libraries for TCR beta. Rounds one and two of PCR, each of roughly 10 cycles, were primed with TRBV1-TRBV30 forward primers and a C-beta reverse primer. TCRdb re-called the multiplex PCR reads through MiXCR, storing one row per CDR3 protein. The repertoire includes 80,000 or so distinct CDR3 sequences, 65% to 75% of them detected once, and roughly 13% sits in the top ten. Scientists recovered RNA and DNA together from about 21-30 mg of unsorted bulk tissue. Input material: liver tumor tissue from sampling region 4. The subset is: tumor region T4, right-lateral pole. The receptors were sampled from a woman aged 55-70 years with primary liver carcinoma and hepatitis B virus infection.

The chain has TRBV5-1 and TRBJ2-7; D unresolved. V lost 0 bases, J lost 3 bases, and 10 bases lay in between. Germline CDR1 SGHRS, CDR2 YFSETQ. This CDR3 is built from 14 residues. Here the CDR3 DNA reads TGCGCCAGCAGCTTGGCCTGGCAGGACTACGAGCAGTACTTC. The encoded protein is CASSLAWQDYEQYF.

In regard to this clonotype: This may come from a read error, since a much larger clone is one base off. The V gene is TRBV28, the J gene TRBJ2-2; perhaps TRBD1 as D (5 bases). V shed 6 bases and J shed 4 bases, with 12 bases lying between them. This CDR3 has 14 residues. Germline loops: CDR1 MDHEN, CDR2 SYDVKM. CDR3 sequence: CASRHIQGTGELFF. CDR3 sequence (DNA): TGTGCCAGCAGACATATTCAGGGCACCGGGGAGCTGTTTTTT.

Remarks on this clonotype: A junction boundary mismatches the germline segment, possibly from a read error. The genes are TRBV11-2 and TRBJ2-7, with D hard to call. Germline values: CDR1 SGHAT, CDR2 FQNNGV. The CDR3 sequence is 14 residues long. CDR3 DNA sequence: TGTACCAGCAGCGTGGGCGGTCTAGGCTCGAAGCAGTACTTC. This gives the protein CTSSVGGLGSKQYF. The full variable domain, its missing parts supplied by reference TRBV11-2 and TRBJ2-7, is EAGVAQSPRYKIIEKRQSVAFWCNPISGHATLYWYQQILGQGPKLLIQFQNNGVVDDSQLPKDRFSAERLKGVDSTLKIQPAKLEDSAVYLCTSSVGGLGSKQYFGPGTRLTVT.

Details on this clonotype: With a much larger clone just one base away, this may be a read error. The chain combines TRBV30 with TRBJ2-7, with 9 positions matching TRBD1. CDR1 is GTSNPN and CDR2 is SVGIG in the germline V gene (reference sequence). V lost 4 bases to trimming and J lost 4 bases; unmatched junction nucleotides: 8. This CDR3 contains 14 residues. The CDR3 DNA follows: TGTGCCTGGAATGTAGGGACAGGGTGGTACGAGCAGTACTTC. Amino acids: CAWNVGTGWYEQYF.

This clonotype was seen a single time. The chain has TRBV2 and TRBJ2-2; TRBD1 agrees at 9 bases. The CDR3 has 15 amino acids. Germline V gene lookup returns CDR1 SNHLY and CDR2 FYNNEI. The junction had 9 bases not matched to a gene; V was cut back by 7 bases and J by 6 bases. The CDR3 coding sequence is TGTGCCAGCATTCCGGGACAGGGAGTAGCCGGGGAGCTGTTTTTT. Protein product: CASIPGQGVAGELFF.

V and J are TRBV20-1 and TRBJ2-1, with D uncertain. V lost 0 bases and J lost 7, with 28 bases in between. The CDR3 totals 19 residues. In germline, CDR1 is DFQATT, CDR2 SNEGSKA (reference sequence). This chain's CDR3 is CSARDSGLATPAVRNEQFF. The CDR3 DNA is TGCAGTGCTAGAGATTCAGGTTTGGCTACCCCAGCTGTGAGGAATGAGCAGTTCTTC.

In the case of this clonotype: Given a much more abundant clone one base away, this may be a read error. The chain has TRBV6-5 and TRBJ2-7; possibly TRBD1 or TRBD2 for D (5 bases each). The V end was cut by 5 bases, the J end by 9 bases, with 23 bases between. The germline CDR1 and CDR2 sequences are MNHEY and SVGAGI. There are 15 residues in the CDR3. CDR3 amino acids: CASSQTGTAMGGQYF. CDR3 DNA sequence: TGTGCCAGCAGTCAGACCGGGACCGCCATGGGCGGGCAGTACTTC.

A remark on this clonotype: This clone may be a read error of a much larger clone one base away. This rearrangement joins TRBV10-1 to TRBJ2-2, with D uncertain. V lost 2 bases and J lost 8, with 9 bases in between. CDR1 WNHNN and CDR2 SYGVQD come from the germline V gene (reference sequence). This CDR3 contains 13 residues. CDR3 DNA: TGCGCCAGCAGTGAGGTTCTATTGGGGGAGCTGTTTTTT. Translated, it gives CASSEVLLGELFF.

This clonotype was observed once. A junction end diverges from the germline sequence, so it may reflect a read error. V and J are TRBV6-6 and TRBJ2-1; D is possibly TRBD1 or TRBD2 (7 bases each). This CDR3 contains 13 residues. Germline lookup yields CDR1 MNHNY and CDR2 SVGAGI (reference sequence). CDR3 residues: CATRPQGGGEQLF. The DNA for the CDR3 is TGTGCCACACGTCCTCAGGGGGGGGGTGAGCAGTTATTC.

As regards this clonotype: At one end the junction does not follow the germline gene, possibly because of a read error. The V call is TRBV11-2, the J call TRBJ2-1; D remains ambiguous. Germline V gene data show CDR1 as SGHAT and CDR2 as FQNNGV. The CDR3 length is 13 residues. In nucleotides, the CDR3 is TGTGCCTCGGTTCTTAACACCTACAATGAGGAGTTCTTC. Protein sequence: CASVLNTYNEEFF.

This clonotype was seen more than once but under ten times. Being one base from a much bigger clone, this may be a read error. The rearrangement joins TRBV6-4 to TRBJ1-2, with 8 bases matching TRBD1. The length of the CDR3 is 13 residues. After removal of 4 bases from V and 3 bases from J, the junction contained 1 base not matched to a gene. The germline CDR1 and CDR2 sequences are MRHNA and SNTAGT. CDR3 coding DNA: TGTGCCAGCAGTGTGACAGGGGACTATGGCTACACCTTC. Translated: CASSVTGDYGYTF.

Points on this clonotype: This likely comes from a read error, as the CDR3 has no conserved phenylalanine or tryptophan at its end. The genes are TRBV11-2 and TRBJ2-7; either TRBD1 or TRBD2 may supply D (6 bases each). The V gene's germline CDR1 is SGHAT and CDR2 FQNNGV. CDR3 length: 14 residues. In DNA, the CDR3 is TGTGCCTGCAGCCCTCCCGGGGGCTCCTACGGGCAGTACCTC. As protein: CACSPPGGSYGQYL.

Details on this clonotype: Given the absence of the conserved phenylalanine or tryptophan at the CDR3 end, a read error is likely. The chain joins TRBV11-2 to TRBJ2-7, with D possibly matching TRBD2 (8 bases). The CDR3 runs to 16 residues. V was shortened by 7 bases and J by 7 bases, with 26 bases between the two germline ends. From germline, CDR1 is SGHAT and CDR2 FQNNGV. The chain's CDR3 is CASTTPGREAGGEQYY. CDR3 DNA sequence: TGTGCCAGCACGACTCCTGGGCGGGAGGCAGGGGGAGAGCAGTACTAC.

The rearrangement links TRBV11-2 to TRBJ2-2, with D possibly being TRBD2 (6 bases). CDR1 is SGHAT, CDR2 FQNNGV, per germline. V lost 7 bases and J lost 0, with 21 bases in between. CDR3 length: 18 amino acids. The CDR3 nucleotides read TGTGCCAGCAACCTAGGGGACTCTTATATCGCGAACACCGGGGAGCTGTTTTTT. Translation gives CASNLGDSYIANTGELFF.

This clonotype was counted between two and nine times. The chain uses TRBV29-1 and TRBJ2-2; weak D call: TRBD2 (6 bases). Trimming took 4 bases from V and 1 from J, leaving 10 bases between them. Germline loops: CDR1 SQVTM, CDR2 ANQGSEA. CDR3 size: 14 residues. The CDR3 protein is CSVGLVLNTGELFF. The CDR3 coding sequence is TGCAGCGTTGGACTAGTGTTGAACACCGGGGAGCTGTTTTTT.

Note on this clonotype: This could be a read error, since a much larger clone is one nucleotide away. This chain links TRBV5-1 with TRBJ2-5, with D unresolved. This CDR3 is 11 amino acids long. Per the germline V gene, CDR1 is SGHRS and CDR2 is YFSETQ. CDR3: CVSSLEETQYF. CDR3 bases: TGCGTCAGCAGCTTGGAAGAGACCCAGTACTTC.

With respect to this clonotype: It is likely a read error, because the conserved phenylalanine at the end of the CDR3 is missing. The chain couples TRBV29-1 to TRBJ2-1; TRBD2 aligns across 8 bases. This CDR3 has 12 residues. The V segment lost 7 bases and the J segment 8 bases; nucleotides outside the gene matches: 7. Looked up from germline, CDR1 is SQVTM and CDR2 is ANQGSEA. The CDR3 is CSATTSDHEQFL. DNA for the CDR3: TGCAGCGCTACGACTAGCGATCATGAGCAGTTCCTC.

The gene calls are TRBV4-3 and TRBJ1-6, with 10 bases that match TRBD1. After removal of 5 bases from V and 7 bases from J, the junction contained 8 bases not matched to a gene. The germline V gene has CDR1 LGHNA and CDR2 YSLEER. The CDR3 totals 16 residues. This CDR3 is CASSSWDRGRNSPLHF. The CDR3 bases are TGCGCCAGCAGCTCCTGGGACAGGGGAAGGAATTCACCCCTCCACTTT.

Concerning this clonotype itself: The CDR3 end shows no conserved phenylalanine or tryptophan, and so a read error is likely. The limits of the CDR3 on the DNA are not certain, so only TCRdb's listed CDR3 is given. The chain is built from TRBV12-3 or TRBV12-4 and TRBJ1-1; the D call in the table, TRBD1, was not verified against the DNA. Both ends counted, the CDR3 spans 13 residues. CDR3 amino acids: CASRRTGDTEASL.

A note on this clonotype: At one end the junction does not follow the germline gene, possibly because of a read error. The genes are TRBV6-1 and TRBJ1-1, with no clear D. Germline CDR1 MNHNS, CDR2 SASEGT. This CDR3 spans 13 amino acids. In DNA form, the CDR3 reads TGCGCCAGCAGTGCCAACATGTTCTCTGAAGCTTTCTTT. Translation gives CASSANMFSEAFF.

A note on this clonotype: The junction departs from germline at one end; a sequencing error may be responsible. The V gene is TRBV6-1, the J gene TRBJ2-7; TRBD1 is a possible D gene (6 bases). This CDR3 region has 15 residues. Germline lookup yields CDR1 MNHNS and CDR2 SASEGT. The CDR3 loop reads CASSDETGTPYEQCF. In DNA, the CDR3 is TGTGCCAGCAGTGATGAGACCGGGACACCCTACGAACAGTGCTTC.